Listed below are T cell receptor beta chains from one sample, sequenced in a study of metastatic and nonmetastatic thyroid tumors. TCRdb called clones again from the PCR reads with MiXCR. The sample includes tens of thousands of clones, 25% to 30% of them seen just once. The sequencing input was blood. The receptor source for this set is a female donor with papillary thyroid cancer or a benign thyroid nodule (not recorded which). Some clones in this sample may be carry-over from other donors' samples. Both conserved end residues are part of each CDR3. A D gene is named only where the DNA matches it firmly. A clone size is listed for some rows: how often the clone was seen (once, few, many), or a class if it is expanded.

many	NA	TRBV3-1	TRBJ1-1	TGTGCCAGCAGCCAAAGCCTCGGGACTCACGAAAAGGGCTTCTTT	CASSQSLGTHEKGFF
medium-sized	NA	TRBV18	TRBJ2-7	TGTGCCAGCTCACCAGACCAAGCCCACCTCTACGAGCAGTACTTC	CASSPDQAHLYEQYF
NA	NA	TRBV4-1	TRBJ2-1	TGCGCCAGCAGCCAAGGCCGGGACACCATCCCCTCCTACAATGAGCAGTTCTTC	CASSQGRDTIPSYNEQFF
medium-sized	NA	TRBV6-1	TRBJ1-1	TGTGCCAGCACCCGAAGGGAGAACACTGAAGCTTTCTTT	CASTRRENTEAFF
NA	NA	TRBV20-1	TRBJ2-7	TGCAGTGCACCAAGTCCGGGGGGCGCCTACGAGCAGTACTTC	CSAPSPGGAYEQYF
NA	NA	TRBV11-2	TRBJ2-7	TGTGCCAGCAGCCACACGGACACATTCTACGAGCAGTACTTC	CASSHTDTFYEQYF
few	NA	TRBV6-1	TRBJ1-5	TGTGCCAGCACTCCTTGGGAGGGAACGGGCAATCAGCCCCAGCATTTT	CASTPWEGTGNQPQHF
medium-sized	TRBD1	TRBV20-1	TRBJ2-7	TGCAGTGCTGTCCTTGGGACAGGGGTAGTAACCTACGAGCAGTACTTC	CSAVLGTGVVTYEQYF
NA	NA	TRBV20-1	TRBJ2-1	TGCAGTGCTAGAAACCCAGCGGGCTCCTACAATGAGCAGTTCTTC	CSARNPAGSYNEQFF
few	TRBD2	TRBV20-1	TRBJ2-3	TGCAGTGCCTGGACTAGCGGATACGCAGATACGCAGTATTTT	CSAWTSGYADTQYF
NA	NA	TRBV9	TRBJ2-5	TGTGCCAGCAGCGTACATGGACTGCAAGAGACCCAGTACTTC	CASSVHGLQETQYF
few	NA	TRBV19	TRBJ2-7	TGTGCCAGTAGTAGCCCGGACGGCTCCTACGAGCAGTACTTC	CASSSPDGSYEQYF
NA	TRBD2	TRBV6-4	TRBJ2-3	TGTGCCAGCAGTGACTCTAGCGGGAGTCCAGATACGCAGTATTTT	CASSDSSGSPDTQYF
many	TRBD1	TRBV7-2	TRBJ2-4	TGTGCCAGCAGCTTAGCGGGGACAGGGGCTGCGGCCAAAAACATTCAGTACTTC	CASSLAGTGAAAKNIQYF
few	NA	TRBV12-3/TRBV12-4	TRBJ1-5	TGTGCCAGCATGGGGGGGGTGAAGAATCAGCCCCAGCATTTT	CASMGGVKNQPQHF
few	NA	TRBV2	TRBJ2-7	TGTGCCAGCAGTACCCATACGTGGGAGCAGTACTTC	CASSTHTWEQYF
many	TRBD1	TRBV5-6	TRBJ2-1	TGTGCCAGCAGCTACCCGGGACAGGGGGCGAATGAGCAGTTCTTC	CASSYPGQGANEQFF
medium-sized	TRBD2	TRBV19	TRBJ2-1	TGTGCCAGTAGTATCCCCCGTGGACTAGCAAATGAGCAGTTCTTC	CASSIPRGLANEQFF
many	TRBD2	TRBV19	TRBJ2-1	TGTGCCAGTAGTATGGGGGGGGGACCCAGGGTACCCTACAATGAGCAGTTCTTC	CASSMGGGPRVPYNEQFF
NA	NA	TRBV20-1	TRBJ2-1	TGCAGTGGTGTTAGGAGCGGAAATTACAATGAGCAGTTCTTC	CSGVRSGNYNEQFF
many	NA	TRBV5-4	TRBJ1-2	TGTGCCAGCAGGGCGTGGGCTGGCTACACCTTC	CASRAWAGYTF
many	NA	TRBV18	TRBJ1-2	TGTGCCAGCTCACCATCGGTCAGGGGATACAATGGCTACACCTTC	CASSPSVRGYNGYTF
NA	TRBD1	TRBV4-2	TRBJ1-6	TGTGCCAGCAGTTATAGGGGACAGGGACTTTCACCCCTCCACTTT	CASSYRGQGLSPLHF
NA	NA	TRBV20-1	TRBJ2-1	TGCAGTGCTAGCGGTAACGCCGGGGCTGAGCAGTTCTTC	CSASGNAGAEQFF
NA	NA	TRBV30	TRBJ1-2	TGTGCCTGGAGCCCCGGGTATGGAGACAGACTCCGCTATGGCTACACCTTC	CAWSPGYGDRLRYGYTF
few	NA	TRBV6-4	TRBJ2-3	TGTGCCACTCACCGCACCCGGGACGGACCAGATACGCGGTATTTT	CATHRTRDGPDTRYF
many	NA	TRBV9	TRBJ1-1	TGTGCCAGCAGCGTAGCTCGGGGGGACGAAGCTTTCTTT	CASSVARGDEAFF
many	NA	TRBV7-8	TRBJ1-3	TGTGCCCAACGTTCAAAAGGACGAGCAATGGGTAACTCTGGAAACACCATATATTTT	CAQRSKGRAMGNSGNTIYF
NA	TRBD2	TRBV18	TRBJ2-2	TGTGCCAGCTCACCACCGTCTAGCGGCATGACCGGGGAGCTGTTTTTT	CASSPPSSGMTGELFF
many	NA	TRBV7-2	TRBJ2-1	TGTGCCAGCAGCTTAGCTCTTCCGTCAGTTATTGAGCAGTTCTTC	CASSLALPSVIEQFF
few	NA	TRBV28	TRBJ1-1	TGTGCCAGCAGTTCGTGGGGGGAGAACACTGAAGCTTTCTTT	CASSSWGENTEAFF
many	NA	TRBV5-5	TRBJ1-5	TGTGCCAGCAGCTTGGAACGCTTTAGCAATCAGCCCCAGCATTTT	CASSLERFSNQPQHF
few	NA	TRBV19	TRBJ1-3	TGTGCCAGTAGTATGCAAGGGGGTGGAAACACCATATATTTT	CASSMQGGGNTIYF
many	NA	TRBV9	TRBJ1-2	TGTGCCAGCACGGGCCTTCATTTAGTTAACTATGGCTACACCTTC	CASTGLHLVNYGYTF
NA	NA	TRBV6-1	TRBJ1-5	TGTGCCAGCAGTTCTTACAGGGCTATCAATCAGCCCCAGCATTTT	CASSSYRAINQPQHF
many	TRBD1	TRBV19	TRBJ1-2	TGTGCCAGTAGTAAAACCGACAGGGGCTATGGCTACACCTTC	CASSKTDRGYGYTF